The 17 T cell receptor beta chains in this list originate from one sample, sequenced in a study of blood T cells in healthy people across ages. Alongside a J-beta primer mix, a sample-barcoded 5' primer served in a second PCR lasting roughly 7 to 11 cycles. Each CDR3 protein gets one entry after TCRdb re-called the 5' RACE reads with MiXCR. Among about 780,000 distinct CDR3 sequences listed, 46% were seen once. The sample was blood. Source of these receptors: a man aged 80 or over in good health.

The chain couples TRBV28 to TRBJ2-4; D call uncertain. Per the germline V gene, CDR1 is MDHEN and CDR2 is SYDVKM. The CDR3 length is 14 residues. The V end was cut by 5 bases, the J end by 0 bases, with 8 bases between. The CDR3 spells CASSPDIAKNIQYF. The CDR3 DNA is TGTGCCAGCAGTCCCGACATAGCCAAAAACATTCAGTACTTC. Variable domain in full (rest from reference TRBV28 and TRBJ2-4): DVKVTQSSRYLVKRTGEKVFLECVQDMDHENMFWYRQDPGLGLRLIYFSYDVKMKEKGDIPEGYSVSREKKERFSLILESASTNQTSMYLCASSPDIAKNIQYFGAGTRLSVL.

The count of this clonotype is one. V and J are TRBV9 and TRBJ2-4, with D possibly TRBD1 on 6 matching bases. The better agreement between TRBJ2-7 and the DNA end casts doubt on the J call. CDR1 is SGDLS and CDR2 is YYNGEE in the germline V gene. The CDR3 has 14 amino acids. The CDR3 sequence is CASSVDLRGNEQYF. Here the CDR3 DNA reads TGTGCCAGCAGCGTAGATCTGAGGGGGAACGAGCAGTACTTC.

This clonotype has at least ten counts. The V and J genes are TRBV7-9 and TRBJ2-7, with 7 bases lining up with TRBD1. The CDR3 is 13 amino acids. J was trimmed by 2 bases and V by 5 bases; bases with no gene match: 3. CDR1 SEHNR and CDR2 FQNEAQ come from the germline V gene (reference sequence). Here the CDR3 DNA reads TGTGCCAGCAGCCGGGGACAGCCCTACGAGCAGTACTTC. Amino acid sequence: CASSRGQPYEQYF.

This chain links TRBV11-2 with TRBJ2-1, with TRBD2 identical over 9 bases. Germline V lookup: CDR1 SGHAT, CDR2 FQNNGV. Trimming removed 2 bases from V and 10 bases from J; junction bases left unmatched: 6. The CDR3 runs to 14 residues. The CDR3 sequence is CASSLSLAGREQFF. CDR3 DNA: TGTGCCAGCAGCTTAAGCCTAGCGGGAAGGGAGCAGTTCTTC.

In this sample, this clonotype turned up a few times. The CDR3 DNA reads as TGTGCCAGCAGTAGAAGACGGCGCCCTCAAGAGACCCAGTACTTC. Residues: CASSRRRRPQETQYF. The genes are TRBV6-2 or TRBV6-3 and TRBJ2-5; D gene ambiguous. This CDR3 region has 15 residues. Trimming pared 5 bases from V and 2 bases from J, leaving 15 bases between. The germline CDR1 and CDR2 sequences are MNHEY and SVGEGT.

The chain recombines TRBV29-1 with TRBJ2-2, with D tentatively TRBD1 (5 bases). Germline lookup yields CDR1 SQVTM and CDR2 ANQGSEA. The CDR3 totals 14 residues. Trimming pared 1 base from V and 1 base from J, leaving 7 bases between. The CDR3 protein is CSVEVGQNTGELFF. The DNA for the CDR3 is TGCAGCGTTGAAGTAGGACAGAACACCGGGGAGCTGTTTTTT.

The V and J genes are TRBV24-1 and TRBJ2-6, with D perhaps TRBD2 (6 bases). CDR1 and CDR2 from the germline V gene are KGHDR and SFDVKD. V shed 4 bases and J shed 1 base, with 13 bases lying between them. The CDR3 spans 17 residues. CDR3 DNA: TGTGCCACCAGTGACTCTACGGCGGGGTCTGGGGCCAACGTCCTGACTTTC. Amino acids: CATSDSTAGSGANVLTF.

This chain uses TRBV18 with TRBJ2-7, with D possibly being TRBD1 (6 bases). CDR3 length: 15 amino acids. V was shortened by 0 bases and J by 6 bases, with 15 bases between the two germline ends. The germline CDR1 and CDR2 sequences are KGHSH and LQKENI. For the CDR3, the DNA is TGTGCCAGCTCACCACCCAGGGGAGTAGGGGGCGAGCAGTACTTC. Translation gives CASSPPRGVGGEQYF.

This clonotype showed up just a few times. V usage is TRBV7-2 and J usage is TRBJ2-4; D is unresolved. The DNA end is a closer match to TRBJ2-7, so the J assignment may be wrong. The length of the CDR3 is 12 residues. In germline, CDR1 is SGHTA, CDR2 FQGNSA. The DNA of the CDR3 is TGTGCCAGCAGCTTAGTAAGGGTCGAGCAGTACTTC. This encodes CASSLVRVEQYF.

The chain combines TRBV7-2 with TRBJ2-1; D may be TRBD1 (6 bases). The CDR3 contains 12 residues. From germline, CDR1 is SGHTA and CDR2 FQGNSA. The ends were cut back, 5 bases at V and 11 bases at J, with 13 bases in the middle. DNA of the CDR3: TGTGCCAGCAGCCTGACCAGGGGCAAGCAGTTCTTC. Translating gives CASSLTRGKQFF.

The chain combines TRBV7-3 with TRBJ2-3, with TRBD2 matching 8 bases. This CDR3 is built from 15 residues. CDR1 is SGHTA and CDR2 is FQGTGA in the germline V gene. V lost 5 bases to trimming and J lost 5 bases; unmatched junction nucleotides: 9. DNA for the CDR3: TGTGCCAGCAGCCCCACGGGGGGGCGGGGAGATACGCAGTATTTT. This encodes CASSPTGGRGDTQYF.

The CDR3 DNA follows: TGTGCCAGCAACTCGGACAGGGACACTGAAGCTTTCTTT. This gives the protein CASNSDRDTEAFF. The V gene is TRBV7-8, the J gene TRBJ1-1; TRBD1 matches 8 bases. The CDR3 extends over 13 amino acids. The germline V gene encodes CDR1 SGHVS and CDR2 FQNEAQ. V lost 7 bases to trimming and J lost 3 bases; unmatched junction nucleotides: 4.

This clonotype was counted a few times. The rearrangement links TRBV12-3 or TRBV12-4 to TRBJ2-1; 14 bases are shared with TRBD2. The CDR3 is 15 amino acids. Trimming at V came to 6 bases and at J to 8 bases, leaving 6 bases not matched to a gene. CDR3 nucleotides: TGTGCCAGCAGGATGACTAGCGGGAGGGGCTATGAGCAGTTCTTC. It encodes CASRMTSGRGYEQFF.

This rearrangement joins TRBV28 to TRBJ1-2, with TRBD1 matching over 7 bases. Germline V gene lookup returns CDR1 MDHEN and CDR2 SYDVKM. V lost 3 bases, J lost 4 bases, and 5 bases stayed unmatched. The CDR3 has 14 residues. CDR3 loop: CASSFHDRAYGYTF. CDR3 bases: TGTGCCAGCAGTTTCCACGACAGGGCCTATGGCTACACCTTC.

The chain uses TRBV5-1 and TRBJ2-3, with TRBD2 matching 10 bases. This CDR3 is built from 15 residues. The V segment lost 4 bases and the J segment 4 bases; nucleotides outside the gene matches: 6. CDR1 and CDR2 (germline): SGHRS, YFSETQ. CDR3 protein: CASSQIAGGADTQYF. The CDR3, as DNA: TGCGCCAGCAGCCAAATAGCGGGAGGAGCAGATACGCAGTATTTT. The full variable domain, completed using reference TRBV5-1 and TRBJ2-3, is KAGVTQTPRYLIKTRGQQVTLSCSPISGHRSVSWYQQTPGQGLQFLFEYFSETQRNKGNFPGRFSGRQFSNSRSEMNVSTLELGDSALYLCASSQIAGGADTQYFGPGTRLTVL.

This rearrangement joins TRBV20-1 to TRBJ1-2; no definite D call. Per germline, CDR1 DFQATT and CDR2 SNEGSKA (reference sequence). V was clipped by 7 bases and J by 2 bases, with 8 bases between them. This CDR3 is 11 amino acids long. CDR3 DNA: TGCAGTGGAGTCAGAAACTATGGCTACACCTTC. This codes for CSGVRNYGYTF.

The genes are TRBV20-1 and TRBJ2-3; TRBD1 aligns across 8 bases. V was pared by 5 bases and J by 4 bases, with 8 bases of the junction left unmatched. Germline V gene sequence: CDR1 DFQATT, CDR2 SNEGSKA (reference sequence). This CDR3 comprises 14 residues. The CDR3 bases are TGCAGTGCTCCCGGGACAGGATTCTCAGATACGCAGTATTTT. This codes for CSAPGTGFSDTQYF.